The rows below give T cell receptor beta chains drawn from one sample of a study of T cell responses to AZD1222 COVID-19 vaccine. Profiling relied on immunoSEQ multiplex PCR, and the TCRdb table lists in-frame clones only, not all of them. The top ten clones hold around 26% of a sample with around 200,000 clones, approximately 90% of them seen once. The material sequenced was peripheral blood, taken 28 days after the second AZD1222 dose. These receptors were collected from an adult who received the AZD1222 COVID-19 vaccine. Each CDR3 is given with its conserved first and last residue. Fields, in order: D gene, J gene, V gene, clone size, CDR3 protein, CDR3 DNA. D genes are given only for firm matches. Size is stated for part of the rows, as once, few or many counts, or as a class when the clone is expanded.

d_call: NA
j_call: TRBJ2-2
v_call: TRBV2
clone_size: NA
cdr3_aa: CAFRTGNAVSGELFF
cdr3_nt: TGTGCCTTCAGAACAGGGAATGCTGTGTCTGGGGAGCTGTTTTTT

d_call: NA
j_call: TRBJ1-1
v_call: TRBV11-2
clone_size: NA
cdr3_aa: CASSLERWGGTEAFF
cdr3_nt: TGTGCCAGCAGCTTAGAACGGTGGGGGGGCACTGAAGCTTTCTTT

d_call: NA
j_call: TRBJ2-1
v_call: TRBV19
clone_size: NA
cdr3_aa: CASSIPTGGSHNEQFF
cdr3_nt: TGTGCCAGTAGTATACCCACTGGGGGTAGTCACAATGAGCAGTTCTTC

d_call: TRBD1
j_call: TRBJ1-4
v_call: TRBV18
clone_size: NA
cdr3_aa: CASSPQRLGQGGEKLFF
cdr3_nt: TGTGCCAGCTCACCACAACGTCTGGGACAGGGTGGGGAAAAACTGTTTTTT

d_call: NA
j_call: TRBJ2-7
v_call: TRBV7-3
clone_size: NA
cdr3_aa: CASSKAGAWEQYF
cdr3_nt: TGTGCCAGCAGCAAAGCAGGCGCCTGGGAGCAGTACTTC

d_call: NA
j_call: TRBJ2-7
v_call: TRBV7-8
clone_size: NA
cdr3_aa: CASSLVRDGNYEQYF
cdr3_nt: TGTGCCAGCAGCTTAGTTAGGGACGGGAACTACGAGCAGTACTTC

d_call: TRBD2
j_call: TRBJ2-7
v_call: TRBV7-2
clone_size: NA
cdr3_aa: CASSLGLAGNYEQYF
cdr3_nt: TGTGCCAGCAGCTTAGGACTAGCGGGCAACTACGAGCAGTACTTC

d_call: NA
j_call: TRBJ2-1
v_call: TRBV19
clone_size: NA
cdr3_aa: CASSRAGTSGDNEQFF
cdr3_nt: TGTGCCAGTAGTAGGGCGGGGACTTCGGGAGACAATGAGCAGTTCTTC

d_call: NA
j_call: TRBJ1-5
v_call: TRBV28
clone_size: once
cdr3_aa: CASSLLGRGGNQPQHF
cdr3_nt: TGTGCCAGCAGTTTATTGGGCAGGGGTGGGAATCAGCCCCAGCATTTT

d_call: NA
j_call: TRBJ1-5
v_call: TRBV19
clone_size: NA
cdr3_aa: CARTQPGTGGDQPQHF
cdr3_nt: TGTGCCAGAACCCAACCCGGGACGGGGGGGGATCAGCCCCAGCATTTT

d_call: TRBD2
j_call: TRBJ2-7
v_call: TRBV2
clone_size: NA
cdr3_aa: CASRASGSIYEQYF
cdr3_nt: TGTGCCAGCAGGGCTAGCGGGAGTATTTACGAGCAGTACTTC

d_call: NA
j_call: TRBJ2-5
v_call: TRBV19
clone_size: NA
cdr3_aa: CASSVGTAQETQYF
cdr3_nt: TGTGCCAGTAGTGTCGGGACGGCCCAAGAGACCCAGTACTTC

d_call: NA
j_call: TRBJ1-4
v_call: TRBV9
clone_size: NA
cdr3_aa: CASSPGGLREKLFF
cdr3_nt: TGTGCCAGCAGCCCTGGAGGCTTGAGAGAAAAACTGTTTTTT

d_call: NA
j_call: TRBJ2-3
v_call: TRBV30
clone_size: NA
cdr3_aa: CAWSPVVGWMDTQYF
cdr3_nt: TGTGCCTGGAGTCCGGTGGTGGGCTGGATGGATACGCAGTATTTT

d_call: TRBD2
j_call: TRBJ2-7
v_call: TRBV6-2/TRBV6-3
clone_size: once
cdr3_aa: CASSYPSTGLLSYEQYF
cdr3_nt: TGTGCCAGCAGTTACCCCAGCACGGGACTACTGTCCTACGAGCAGTACTTC

d_call: TRBD2
j_call: TRBJ2-3
v_call: TRBV6-5
clone_size: NA
cdr3_aa: CASRISGSKADTQYF
cdr3_nt: TGTGCCAGCAGAATCAGCGGGAGTAAAGCAGATACGCAGTATTTT

d_call: NA
j_call: TRBJ1-5
v_call: TRBV6-5
clone_size: NA
cdr3_aa: CASSQAYSNQPQHF
cdr3_nt: TGTGCCAGCTCGCAAGCATATAGCAATCAGCCCCAGCATTTT

d_call: NA
j_call: TRBJ2-5
v_call: TRBV7-8
clone_size: NA
cdr3_aa: CASSRRTDDGKETQYF
cdr3_nt: TGTGCCAGCAGCCGAAGGACTGACGACGGCAAGGAGACCCAGTACTTC

d_call: NA
j_call: TRBJ1-5
v_call: TRBV5-5
clone_size: NA
cdr3_aa: CASSLVSNQPQHF
cdr3_nt: TGTGCCAGCAGCTTGGTGAGCAATCAGCCCCAGCATTTT

d_call: TRBD2
j_call: TRBJ2-5
v_call: TRBV10-3
clone_size: NA
cdr3_aa: CAISATSGRGETQYF
cdr3_nt: TGTGCCATCAGTGCAACTAGCGGGAGGGGTGAGACCCAGTACTTC

d_call: NA
j_call: TRBJ1-5
v_call: TRBV7-2
clone_size: NA
cdr3_aa: CASSLVSNQPQHF
cdr3_nt: TGTGCCAGCAGCTTAGTTAGCAATCAGCCCCAGCATTTT

d_call: NA
j_call: TRBJ1-4
v_call: TRBV10-3
clone_size: once
cdr3_aa: CAISDPQVREKLFF
cdr3_nt: TGTGCCATCAGTGATCCCCAGGTTCGTGAAAAACTGTTTTTT

d_call: NA
j_call: TRBJ1-2
v_call: TRBV2
clone_size: NA
cdr3_aa: CASRTGPSGGYTF
cdr3_nt: TGTGCCAGCAGGACAGGCCCCTCGGGTGGCTACACCTTC

d_call: NA
j_call: TRBJ2-7
v_call: TRBV6-2/TRBV6-3
clone_size: NA
cdr3_aa: CASSSSSTYEQYF
cdr3_nt: TGTGCCAGCAGTTCTTCTAGCACCTACGAGCAGTACTTC

d_call: NA
j_call: TRBJ2-1
v_call: TRBV11-3
clone_size: NA
cdr3_aa: CASSPRGTERTFF
cdr3_nt: TGTGCCAGCAGCCCCCGCGGCACGGAGAGAACGTTCTTC

d_call: TRBD1
j_call: TRBJ2-1
v_call: TRBV7-7
clone_size: NA
cdr3_aa: CASSLRGQGNDEQFF
cdr3_nt: TGTGCTAGCAGCTTAAGGGGACAGGGGAACGATGAGCAGTTCTTC

d_call: NA
j_call: TRBJ2-5
v_call: TRBV6-5
clone_size: NA
cdr3_aa: CASSASETQYF
cdr3_nt: TGTGCCAGCAGCGCCTCGGAGACCCAGTACTTC

d_call: NA
j_call: TRBJ2-4
v_call: TRBV30
clone_size: NA
cdr3_aa: CAWSVYQNIQYF
cdr3_nt: TGTGCCTGGAGTGTCTATCAAAACATTCAGTACTTC

d_call: NA
j_call: TRBJ1-2
v_call: TRBV7-2
clone_size: NA
cdr3_aa: CASSGRRPTNYGYTF
cdr3_nt: TGTGCCAGCAGCGGCCGACGGCCGACTAACTATGGCTACACCTTC

d_call: NA
j_call: TRBJ2-2
v_call: TRBV24-1
clone_size: once
cdr3_aa: CATSDLLRDSTGELFF
cdr3_nt: TGTGCCACCAGTGATTTGTTGCGGGATAGCACCGGGGAGCTGTTTTTT

d_call: TRBD2
j_call: TRBJ2-7
v_call: TRBV18
clone_size: NA
cdr3_aa: CASSPPGASGRASEQYF
cdr3_nt: TGTGCCAGCTCACCACCTGGAGCGAGCGGGAGGGCCTCCGAGCAGTACTTC

d_call: NA
j_call: TRBJ2-5
v_call: TRBV4-3
clone_size: NA
cdr3_aa: CASSQDWSSTPIETQYF
cdr3_nt: TGCGCCAGCAGCCAAGATTGGTCCTCGACCCCCATAGAGACCCAGTACTTC

d_call: NA
j_call: TRBJ1-2
v_call: TRBV5-4
clone_size: few
cdr3_aa: CASSFMSRIYYGYTF
cdr3_nt: TGTGCCAGCAGCTTCATGAGCAGGATTTACTATGGCTACACCTTC

d_call: NA
j_call: TRBJ2-3
v_call: TRBV6-5
clone_size: NA
cdr3_aa: CASSYRTSGDTQYF
cdr3_nt: TGTGCCAGCAGTTACCGGACAAGTGGGGATACGCAGTATTTT

d_call: TRBD1
j_call: TRBJ1-1
v_call: TRBV28
clone_size: NA
cdr3_aa: CASSLTGDTEAFF
cdr3_nt: TGTGCCAGCAGTCTTACAGGGGACACTGAAGCTTTCTTT

d_call: TRBD1
j_call: TRBJ1-4
v_call: TRBV10-3
clone_size: NA
cdr3_aa: CATGGQGNEKLFF
cdr3_nt: TGTGCCACGGGGGGACAGGGTAATGAAAAACTGTTTTTT

d_call: TRBD2
j_call: TRBJ2-3
v_call: TRBV7-2
clone_size: NA
cdr3_aa: CASSSDSGRGTDTQYF
cdr3_nt: TGTGCCAGCAGCTCCGATAGCGGGAGGGGCACAGATACGCAGTATTTT

d_call: TRBD2
j_call: TRBJ2-7
v_call: TRBV5-4
clone_size: NA
cdr3_aa: CASSLKRSVAGGPSYEQYF
cdr3_nt: TGTGCCAGCAGCTTGAAAAGGAGCGTAGCGGGAGGTCCCTCCTACGAGCAGTACTTC

d_call: NA
j_call: TRBJ1-2
v_call: TRBV18
clone_size: few
cdr3_aa: CASSPSGSYGYTF
cdr3_nt: TGTGCCAGCTCACCGTCCGGGAGCTATGGCTACACCTTC

d_call: TRBD1
j_call: TRBJ1-5
v_call: TRBV15
clone_size: NA
cdr3_aa: CATSGDRGHNQPQHF
cdr3_nt: TGTGCCACCAGCGGGGACAGGGGACACAATCAGCCCCAGCATTTT

d_call: NA
j_call: TRBJ2-5
v_call: TRBV27
clone_size: NA
cdr3_aa: CASRSGLETQYF
cdr3_nt: TGTGCCAGCAGGTCAGGTCTGGAGACCCAGTACTTC

d_call: TRBD2
j_call: TRBJ2-3
v_call: TRBV19
clone_size: once
cdr3_aa: CASSIRSSGQSGYSPDTQYF
cdr3_nt: TGTGCCAGTAGTATTAGGTCTAGCGGGCAATCGGGTTATTCACCAGATACGCAGTATTTT

d_call: NA
j_call: TRBJ2-7
v_call: TRBV28
clone_size: NA
cdr3_aa: CASSRAAPYEQYF
cdr3_nt: TGTGCCAGCAGCCGAGCGGCGCCCTACGAGCAGTACTTC

d_call: NA
j_call: TRBJ1-1
v_call: TRBV19
clone_size: NA
cdr3_aa: CASSIDPREPNTEAFF
cdr3_nt: TGTGCCAGTAGTATAGACCCGAGGGAGCCGAACACTGAAGCTTTCTTT

d_call: NA
j_call: TRBJ1-6
v_call: TRBV5-1
clone_size: NA
cdr3_aa: CASSLDTPSSYNSPLHF
cdr3_nt: TGCGCCAGCAGCTTGGATACGCCGAGCTCCTATAATTCACCCCTCCACTTT

d_call: NA
j_call: TRBJ2-7
v_call: TRBV11-2
clone_size: NA
cdr3_aa: CASSLEYEQYF
cdr3_nt: TGTGCCAGCAGCTTAGAGTACGAGCAGTACTTC

d_call: NA
j_call: TRBJ1-1
v_call: TRBV12-5
clone_size: NA
cdr3_aa: CASGNLAFDSRNTEAFF
cdr3_nt: TGTGCTAGTGGCAATTTGGCTTTCGATTCCCGGAACACTGAAGCTTTCTTT

d_call: NA
j_call: TRBJ2-7
v_call: TRBV9
clone_size: NA
cdr3_aa: CASSVEEGTYEQYF
cdr3_nt: TGTGCCAGCAGCGTAGAGGAGGGAACCTACGAGCAGTACTTC

d_call: TRBD2
j_call: TRBJ2-1
v_call: TRBV6-2/TRBV6-3
clone_size: NA
cdr3_aa: CASSYGGVSGTNEQFF
cdr3_nt: TGTGCCAGCAGCTATGGGGGGGTTAGCGGGACCAATGAGCAGTTCTTC

d_call: TRBD1
j_call: TRBJ2-2
v_call: TRBV28
clone_size: once
cdr3_aa: CASHRTGGTGELFF
cdr3_nt: TGTGCCAGCCATAGGACAGGCGGGACCGGGGAGCTGTTTTTT

d_call: NA
j_call: TRBJ2-2
v_call: TRBV3-1/TRBV3-2
clone_size: NA
cdr3_aa: CASSPPLKGPGELFF
cdr3_nt: TGTGCCAGCAGCCCCCCCCTTAAGGGCCCCGGGGAGCTGTTTTTT

d_call: NA
j_call: TRBJ2-1
v_call: TRBV19
clone_size: NA
cdr3_aa: CASTIGAKGEQFF
cdr3_nt: TGTGCCAGTACCATAGGAGCCAAGGGCGAGCAGTTCTTC

d_call: TRBD1
j_call: TRBJ1-6
v_call: TRBV6-6
clone_size: NA
cdr3_aa: CASSRTLTGGAYNSPLHF
cdr3_nt: TGTGCCAGCAGTCGAACTCTTACAGGGGGCGCGTATAATTCACCCCTCCACTTT

d_call: NA
j_call: TRBJ2-2
v_call: TRBV11-2
clone_size: NA
cdr3_aa: CASSLYGSGGELFF
cdr3_nt: TGTGCCAGCAGCTTATACGGATCCGGGGGGGAGCTGTTTTTT

d_call: NA
j_call: TRBJ2-5
v_call: TRBV19
clone_size: NA
cdr3_aa: CASKGWGLGAQETQYF
cdr3_nt: TGTGCCAGTAAAGGGTGGGGGTTGGGGGCGCAAGAGACCCAGTACTTC

d_call: NA
j_call: TRBJ2-2
v_call: TRBV7-8
clone_size: NA
cdr3_aa: CASSPREGLRANTGELFF
cdr3_nt: TGTGCCAGCAGCCCCCGGGAAGGGTTGCGGGCGAACACCGGGGAGCTGTTTTTT

d_call: TRBD1
j_call: TRBJ2-7
v_call: TRBV28
clone_size: NA
cdr3_aa: CASYSSPIPRQGAEQYF
cdr3_nt: TGTGCCAGCTATAGTTCGCCCATCCCGAGGCAGGGGGCCGAGCAGTACTTC

d_call: TRBD1
j_call: TRBJ1-1
v_call: TRBV18
clone_size: NA
cdr3_aa: CASSPETGAVEAFF
cdr3_nt: TGTGCCAGCTCACCAGAGACAGGGGCGGTCGAAGCTTTCTTT

d_call: TRBD1
j_call: TRBJ2-7
v_call: TRBV28
clone_size: NA
cdr3_aa: CASSYPGTGDEQYF
cdr3_nt: TGTGCCAGCAGTTACCCCGGGACAGGGGACGAGCAGTACTTC